This is a list of T cell receptor beta chains from one sample in a study of T cells in Graves' hyperthyroidism and ophthalmopathy. From the multiplex PCR reads, TCRdb called clonotypes with MiXCR, one entry per CDR3 protein. This sample has hundreds of thousands of distinct CDR3 sequences, with 38% found just once. The sequencing input was blood. These receptors came from a man aged 18 to 30 with Graves' hyperthyroidism. CDR3s include the opening cysteine and the closing phenylalanine or tryptophan. D genes are given only for firm matches. The size field is filled for only some rows; it gives once, few, many or a size class.

CDR3 protein	CDR3 DNA	J gene	V gene	clone size	D gene
CASSLFVQGTEAFF	TGTGCCAGCAGTTTATTTGTTCAGGGAACTGAAGCTTTCTTT	TRBJ1-1	TRBV27	-	-
CASSDRGLLNQPQHF	TGTGCCAGCAGTGACAGGGGTCTTCTCAATCAGCCCCAGCATTTT	TRBJ1-5	TRBV2	-	-
CASTGDRSNQPQHF	TGTGCCAGCACCGGGGACAGGTCAAATCAGCCCCAGCATTTT	TRBJ1-5	TRBV10-3	-	TRBD1
CSVEDLGDKLFF	TGCAGCGTTGAAGATCTGGGAGACAAACTGTTTTTT	TRBJ1-4	TRBV29-1	many	-
CASRPASAYEQYF	TGTGCCAGCAGACCCGCCAGCGCCTACGAGCAGTACTTC	TRBJ2-7	TRBV25-1	-	-
CASSLGARFTTEAFF	TGCGCCAGCAGCTTGGGGGCGCGGTTCACCACTGAAGCTTTCTTT	TRBJ1-1	TRBV5-1	-	-
CASSLRGEYEKLFF	TGTGCCAGCAGCTTACGAGGGGAATACGAAAAACTGTTTTTT	TRBJ1-4	TRBV9	-	-
CASSLDQGAKTF	TGCGCCAGCAGCTTGGATCAGGGGGCGAAAACCTTC	TRBJ1-2	TRBV5-1	-	TRBD1
CASSQDGDNTEAFF	TGTGCCAGCAGCCAAGATGGGGACAACACTGAAGCTTTCTTT	TRBJ1-1	TRBV3-1	-	-
CASSLVSSGETQYF	TGTGCCAGCAGCCTGGTATCCAGCGGCGAGACCCAGTACTTC	TRBJ2-5	TRBV5-4	few	-
CSVDPGPLYEQYF	TGCAGCGTTGACCCCGGCCCCCTCTACGAGCAGTACTTC	TRBJ2-7	TRBV29-1	few	-
CASSQVIGNSPLHF	TGTGCCAGCAGCCAAGTCATCGGGAATTCACCCCTCCACTTT	TRBJ1-6	TRBV25-1	-	-
CASSIPGSYEQYF	TGTGCCAGTAGTATCCCAGGGTCCTACGAGCAGTACTTC	TRBJ2-7	TRBV19	-	-
CASRDSEGASTEAFF	TGTGCCAGTAGGGATTCCGAAGGAGCAAGCACTGAAGCTTTCTTT	TRBJ1-1	TRBV19	few	-
CSARVWDRGHDSPLHF	TGCAGTGCTAGAGTGTGGGACAGGGGGCATGATTCACCCCTCCACTTT	TRBJ1-6	TRBV20-1	many	TRBD1
CASSFGSLGVEKLFF	TGTGCCAGCAGCTTTGGCTCCCTAGGGGTTGAAAAACTGTTTTTT	TRBJ1-4	TRBV5-6	few	-
CASSVRQGDHSPLHF	TGTGCCAGCAGCGTCAGACAGGGGGATCATTCACCCCTCCACTTT	TRBJ1-6	TRBV7-2	-	TRBD1
CSATSGGPQETQYF	TGCAGTGCTACCTCCGGGGGGCCGCAAGAGACCCAGTACTTC	TRBJ2-5	TRBV20-1	many	-
CATQEGNYGYTF	TGCGCCACTCAGGAGGGAAACTATGGCTACACCTTC	TRBJ1-2	TRBV10-1	many	-
CASTLSGDYSPLHF	TGTGCCAGCACACTCTCGGGGGACTATTCACCCCTCCACTTT	TRBJ1-6	TRBV2	-	-
CAISAGLAGVEAYEQYF	TGTGCCATCAGTGCGGGACTAGCGGGAGTTGAGGCCTACGAGCAGTACTTC	TRBJ2-7	TRBV10-3	many	TRBD2
CASSQGDRNGETQYF	TGCGCCAGCAGCCAAGGGGACAGGAACGGGGAGACCCAGTACTTC	TRBJ2-5	TRBV4-1	-	TRBD1
CSVEAGQGAGGYTF	TGCAGCGTTGAAGCCGGACAGGGGGCAGGAGGCTACACCTTC	TRBJ1-2	TRBV29-1	-	TRBD1
CSAQGINTEAFF	TGCAGTGCACAGGGGATTAACACTGAAGCTTTCTTT	TRBJ1-1	TRBV20-1	few	TRBD1
CSASIGANVLTF	TGCAGTGCTAGTATTGGGGCCAACGTCCTGACTTTC	TRBJ2-6	TRBV20-1	-	-
CASSMGTVPYEQYF	TGTGCCAGTAGTATGGGGACAGTCCCCTACGAGCAGTACTTC	TRBJ2-7	TRBV19	many	TRBD1
CASSLTDPGLAGGEQYF	TGTGCCAGCAGCCTCACAGACCCGGGACTAGCGGGAGGTGAGCAGTACTTC	TRBJ2-7	TRBV7-9	few	TRBD2
CASSFPDRRYGYTF	TGTGCCAGCAGCTTCCCGGACAGACGCTATGGCTACACCTTC	TRBJ1-2	TRBV5-4	-	-
CATTGGETQYF	TGTGCTACAACCGGGGGCGAGACCCAGTACTTC	TRBJ2-5	TRBV2	many	-
CASSLAAGPRETQYF	TGTGCCAGCAGCTTAGCGGCGGGCCCGAGGGAGACCCAGTACTTC	TRBJ2-5	TRBV7-2	-	-
CASSFSGQQETQYF	TGTGCCAGCAGCTTCTCCGGACAGCAAGAGACCCAGTACTTC	TRBJ2-5	TRBV11-1	-	-
CASNQDGATNEKLFF	TGTGCCAGCAACCAGGACGGGGCAACTAATGAAAAACTGTTTTTT	TRBJ1-4	TRBV12-3/TRBV12-4	-	-
CASSSEGVTSPLHF	TGTGCCAGCAGTTCGGAAGGGGTTACTTCACCCCTCCACTTT	TRBJ1-6	TRBV2	few	-
CASSIGTGQDEKLFF	TGTGCCAGTAGTATCGGGACAGGGCAGGATGAAAAACTGTTTTTT	TRBJ1-4	TRBV19	-	TRBD1
CASSGLQGLGTEAFF	TGCGCCAGCAGCGGACTACAGGGATTGGGGACTGAAGCTTTCTTT	TRBJ1-1	TRBV5-1	few	-